The 26 T cell receptor beta chains reported below all come from one sample, sequenced in a study of cytomegalovirus exposure and HLA in healthy donors. The PCR ran on 60 Vbeta and 13 Jbeta primers. Measured with immunoSEQ multiplex PCR; TCRdb has only the in-frame clones, and not every one. This sample yields some 140,000 clones, of which 80% are seen a single time; around 2.2% belongs to the top ten. The sequenced sample consisted of PBMCs. The receptor set was obtained from a young man in good health and CMV-seronegative.

This rearrangement joins TRBV4-1 to TRBJ2-1; D is possibly TRBD2 (5 bases). The V and J ends lost 1 base and 4 bases respectively, with 14 bases between them. The length of the CDR3 is 16 residues. Per germline, CDR1 MGHRA and CDR2 YSYEKL. Written as DNA, the CDR3 is TGCGCCAGCAGCCAAGCAACTAGAGGGCATTACAATGAGCAGTTCTTC. Amino acids: CASSQATRGHYNEQFF.

This sequence joins TRBV7-6 and TRBJ1-4, with 10 bases that match TRBD1. Losses at the gene ends were 5 bases for V and 5 bases for J; bases not matched to a gene: 2. From germline, CDR1 is SGHVS and CDR2 FNYEAQ. The CDR3 has 14 amino acids. The CDR3 protein is CASSLGQGNEKLFF. DNA for the CDR3: TGTGCCAGCAGCCTGGGACAGGGGAATGAAAAACTGTTTTTT.

This clone occurred once. The V call is TRBV6-5, the J call TRBJ1-6; D remains ambiguous. V shed 0 bases and J shed 7 bases, with 10 bases lying between them. The CDR3 runs 15 residues. Germline V gene data show CDR1 as MNHEY and CDR2 as SVGAGI. CDR3 in DNA: TGTGCCAGCAGTTACTCGATGGCATTCAATTCACCCCTCCACTTT. Its translation is CASSYSMAFNSPLHF.

The chain joins TRBV6-4 to TRBJ1-5, with D perhaps TRBD1 (5 bases). CDR1 and CDR2 from the germline V gene are MRHNA and SNTAGT. The CDR3 has 14 residues. Trimming pared 6 bases from V and 2 bases from J, leaving 11 bases between. CDR3 DNA sequence: TGTGCCAGCAGGTTGGACACCGGCAATCAGCCCCAGCATTTT. Translation gives CASRLDTGNQPQHF.

V is TRBV19 and J is TRBJ2-1; tentative D call: TRBD2 (6 bases). Per germline, CDR1 LNHDA and CDR2 SQIVND (reference sequence). This CDR3 is 15 amino acids long. The germline V and J ends were trimmed by 1 base and 6 bases, with 13 bases remaining between them. The CDR3 sequence is CASSIVAGGVNEQFF. The CDR3 region has the DNA TGTGCCAGTAGTATAGTCGCTGGCGGGGTCAATGAGCAGTTCTTC.

The J gene is TRBJ2-5, the V gene TRBV7-2; D call uncertain. Germline CDR1 SGHTA, CDR2 FQGNSA. The V gene lost 5 bases and the J gene lost 4 bases, with 8 bases spanning the gap. This CDR3 is built from 12 residues. The DNA for the CDR3 is TGTGCCAGCAGCCCCTACCCAGAGACCCAGTACTTC. Amino acids: CASSPYPETQYF. Full variable domain (remainder filled in from reference TRBV7-2 and TRBJ2-5): GAGVSQSPSNKVTEKGKDVELRCDPISGHTALYWYRQSLGQGLEFLIYFQGNSAPDKSGLPSDRFSAERTGGSVSTLTIQRTQQEDSAVYLCASSPYPETQYFGPGTRLLVL.

The rearrangement links TRBV5-1 to TRBJ1-1; possible D gene TRBD1, 6 bases. The CDR3 is made up of 14 amino acids. CDR1 is SGHRS and CDR2 is YFSETQ in the germline V gene. The germline V and J ends were trimmed by 5 bases and 0 bases, with 11 bases remaining between them. CDR3: CASSWGGLNTEAFF. CDR3 DNA: TGCGCCAGCAGTTGGGGGGGCTTGAACACTGAAGCTTTCTTT.

Details on this clone: Germline and junction disagree at one end, which may indicate a read error. The chain is built from TRBV19 and TRBJ1-5; TRBD1 is a possible D gene (6 bases). The CDR3 covers 16 residues. The germline V gene encodes CDR1 LNHDA and CDR2 SQIVND (reference sequence). The CDR3 region has the DNA TGTGCCAGTAGTCTAGAGGACAGCCTACTCAATCAGCCCCAGCATTTT. It encodes CASSLEDSLLNQPQHF.

This clone was detected a few times. The V and J genes are TRBV6-5 and TRBJ1-1; weak D call: TRBD1 (6 bases). V was shortened by 6 bases and J by 3 bases, with 11 bases between the two germline ends. CDR1 and CDR2 (germline): MNHEY, SVGAGI. The CDR3 has 13 residues. CDR3 amino acids: CASRSDRYTEAFF. The DNA of the CDR3 is TGTGCCAGCAGATCGGACAGATACACTGAAGCTTTCTTT.

This CDR3 is CASSLTLRVENEQFF. The DNA for the CDR3 is TGCGCCAGCAGCTTGACCCTCCGGGTCGAGAATGAGCAGTTCTTC. V and J are TRBV5-1 and TRBJ2-1; D is unclear. CDR1 is SGHRS, CDR2 YFSETQ, per germline. The CDR3 consists of 15 residues. Deletions cut 1 base from V and 7 bases from J, with 15 bases between.

The chain couples TRBV7-9 to TRBJ2-3; no clear D gene. V dropped 0 bases and J dropped 5 bases, with 6 bases sitting between them. From germline, CDR1 is SEHNR and CDR2 FQNEAQ (reference sequence). The CDR3 totals 13 residues. CDR3: CASSLAYGDTQYF. The CDR3 coding sequence is TGTGCCAGCAGCTTAGCGTACGGAGATACGCAGTATTTT.

This chain joins TRBV28 and TRBJ2-1; 13 bases are a match to TRBD2. The CDR3 runs to 15 residues. Germline assignment: CDR1 MDHEN and CDR2 SYDVKM. J lost 9 bases, V lost 2 bases, and 4 bases had no gene match. The CDR3 sequence is CASSLRTSGRGEQFF. The CDR3 nucleotides read TGTGCCAGCAGTTTAAGGACTAGCGGGAGAGGTGAGCAGTTCTTC.

The rearrangement links TRBV7-9 to TRBJ2-7; TRBD2 matches at 9 bases. V lost 11 bases and J lost 6; bases outside the gene matches: 11. The CDR3 is 13 residues long. Germline V gene lookup returns CDR1 SEHNR and CDR2 FQNEAQ (reference sequence). CDR3 region: CAGQTGLASEQYF. In nucleotides, the CDR3 is TGTGCCGGTCAGACCGGACTAGCGAGCGAGCAGTACTTC.

The J gene is TRBJ2-1, the V gene TRBV30; a weak D match, TRBD2 (6 bases). The V and J ends lost 4 bases and 8 bases respectively, with 9 bases between them. Germline V CDR1 and CDR2: GTSNPN, SVGIG (reference sequence). The CDR3 contains 11 residues. The CDR3 coding sequence is TGTGCCTGGAAGCGGGTTTATGAGCAGTTCTTC. Translated, it gives CAWKRVYEQFF. The full variable domain, with the rest looked up from reference TRBV30 and TRBJ2-1, is SQTIHQWPATLVQPVGSPLSLECTVEGTSNPNLYWYRQAAGRGLQLLFYSVGIGQISSEVPQNLSASRPQDRQFILSSKKLLLSDSGFYLCAWKRVYEQFFGPGTRLTVL.

The chain links TRBV7-2 to TRBJ1-2, with unresolved D. Germline lookup yields CDR1 SGHTA and CDR2 FQGNSA. Trimming shortened V by 3 bases and J by 3 bases, and 11 bases separated the two germline ends. This CDR3 comprises 14 residues. The CDR3 bases are TGTGCCAGCAGCTTCGGAGGCGGATACTATGGCTACACCTTC. This translates into CASSFGGGYYGYTF.

This chain uses TRBV6-5 with TRBJ1-2; 8 bases map to TRBD1. The CDR3 extends over 14 amino acids. Germline CDR1 and CDR2: MNHEY and SVGAGI. J lost 4 bases, V lost 6 bases, and 7 bases had no gene match. The CDR3, as DNA: TGTGCCAGCAGAACAGGGGGAGCTTTCTATGGCTACACCTTC. The encoded protein is CASRTGGAFYGYTF.

This clone was seen once. The V gene is TRBV5-4, the J gene TRBJ2-1, with 12 nucleotides matching TRBD2. V shed 3 bases and J 6 bases; nucleotides not matched to a gene: 4. Germline CDR1 SGHNT, CDR2 YYREEE (reference sequence). The CDR3 runs 15 residues. The CDR3 reads CASSSSGRALNEQFF. CDR3 nucleotides: TGTGCCAGCAGCTCTAGCGGGAGGGCCCTCAATGAGCAGTTCTTC.

The chain joins TRBV6-4 to TRBJ2-3, with D tentatively TRBD1 (6 bases). Germline CDR1 MRHNA, CDR2 SNTAGT. V lost 3 bases and J lost 6, with 10 bases in between. CDR3 length: 13 residues. The CDR3 here is CASSEQGSDTQYF. The CDR3 DNA follows: TGTGCCAGCAGTGAGCAGGGGTCGGATACGCAGTATTTT.

The J gene is TRBJ2-5, the V gene TRBV28; D perhaps matches TRBD2 (5 bases). The DNA end lines up better with TRBJ2-7; the J call may be wrong. This CDR3 comprises 15 residues. From germline, CDR1 is MDHEN and CDR2 SYDVKM. CDR3 residues: CASSFPPGNSYEQYF. CDR3 nucleotides: TGTGCCAGCAGTTTCCCCCCCGGGAATTCCTACGAGCAGTACTTC.

The rearrangement links TRBV28 to TRBJ1-4; no firm D call. V lost 8 bases to trimming and J lost 4 bases, with 11 bases between them. The CDR3 runs to 13 residues. Germline V lookup: CDR1 MDHEN, CDR2 SYDVKM. CDR3 residues: CASHTGDNEKLFF. In DNA form, the CDR3 reads TGTGCCAGCCACACCGGGGATAATGAAAAACTGTTTTTT.

This chain's CDR3 is CASSGEGDRGEKLFF. The DNA for the CDR3 is TGTGCCAGCTCCGGAGAGGGGGACAGGGGTGAAAAACTGTTTTTT. V is TRBV18 and J is TRBJ1-4; 10 bases agree with TRBD1. This CDR3 has 15 residues. Trimming at V came to 6 bases and at J to 7 bases, leaving 8 bases not matched to a gene. The germline CDR1 and CDR2 sequences are KGHSH and LQKENI.

The chain carries TRBV28 and TRBJ1-1, with a weak D call TRBD1 (5 bases). The CDR3 spans 12 residues. Trimming cost V 7 bases and J 7 bases, with 13 bases left between them. Germline V lookup: CDR1 MDHEN, CDR2 SYDVKM. DNA of the CDR3: TGTGCCAGCAACACTCCGGGGGGTGAAGCTTTCTTT. This encodes CASNTPGGEAFF.

This chain joins TRBV5-1 and TRBJ1-1; D gene unclear. Germline CDR1 and CDR2: SGHRS and YFSETQ. Trimming shortened V by 4 bases and J by 8 bases, and 15 bases separated the two germline ends. This CDR3 has 13 amino acids. The CDR3 loop is CASSAGVPEEAFF. DNA of the CDR3: TGCGCCAGCAGCGCTGGAGTGCCTGAAGAAGCTTTCTTT.

The chain joins TRBV27 to TRBJ2-1, with D possibly matching TRBD2 (5 bases). Germline assignment: CDR1 MNHEY and CDR2 SMNVEV (reference sequence). V lost 3 bases and J 5 bases, leaving 14 bases between the germline ends. This CDR3 region has 15 residues. The CDR3 region has the DNA TGTGCCAGCAGTTTTGGAGGAGCCGGGGACAATGAGCAGTTCTTC. It is translated as CASSFGGAGDNEQFF.

This chain links TRBV6-6 with TRBJ1-2, with D perhaps TRBD1 (6 bases). The CDR3 runs to 16 residues. The germline gives CDR1 MNHNY, CDR2 SVGAGI (reference sequence). With 0 bases removed from V and 4 bases from J, the gap between germline ends came to 15 bases. The CDR3 DNA reads TGTGCCAGCAGTTACTCAGGTCAGGGGCCGAGCTATGGCTACACCTTC. Translation: CASSYSGQGPSYGYTF.

The table lists this clone with a few counts. The rearrangement links TRBV5-4 to TRBJ2-3, with 8 positions matching TRBD2. Germline CDR1 SGHNT, CDR2 YYREEE (reference sequence). The CDR3 length is 14 residues. The J segment lost 3 bases and the V segment lost 3 bases, leaving 3 bases of the junction unmatched. The CDR3 DNA reads as TGTGCCAGCAGCTCCAGACTAGCGACAGATACGCAGTATTTT. This gives the protein CASSSRLATDTQYF.